The clone carrying this T cell receptor (beta chain) has a handful of counts. MiXCR, applied by TCRdb to the 5' RACE reads, yields one record per CDR3 protein. This sample has 450,000 or so distinct CDR3 sequences, with 24% found just once. This sample stems from a study of identical twins. These same records also appear under a second study, on T cells expressing NK-cell markers.

Material for sequencing was CD4+ T cells sorted from blood. The origin of this receptor is a woman aged 18-35 years in good health.

The CDR3 sequence: CASISRMFLAGGPRNEQFF. The DNA of the CDR3 is TGTGCCAGCATCTCAAGGATGTTCTTAGCGGGAGGGCCTCGGAATGAGCAGTTCTTC. The chain has TRBV27 and TRBJ2-1, with 11 bases aligning to TRBD2. Germline V gene lookup returns CDR1 MNHEY and CDR2 SMNVEV (reference sequence). The CDR3 spans 19 residues. Trimming took 7 bases from V and 7 from J; bases not matched to a gene: 21.